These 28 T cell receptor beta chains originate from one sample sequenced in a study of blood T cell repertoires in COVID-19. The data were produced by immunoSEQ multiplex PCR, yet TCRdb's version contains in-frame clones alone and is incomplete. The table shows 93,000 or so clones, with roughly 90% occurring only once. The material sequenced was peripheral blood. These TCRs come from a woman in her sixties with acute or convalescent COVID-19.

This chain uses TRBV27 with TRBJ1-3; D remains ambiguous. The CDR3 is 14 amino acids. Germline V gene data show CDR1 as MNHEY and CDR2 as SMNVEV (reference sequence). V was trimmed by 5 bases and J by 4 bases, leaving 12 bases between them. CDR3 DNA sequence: TGTGCCAGCAGTCCCTCAGGCGCGGGAAACACCATATATTTT. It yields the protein CASSPSGAGNTIYF.

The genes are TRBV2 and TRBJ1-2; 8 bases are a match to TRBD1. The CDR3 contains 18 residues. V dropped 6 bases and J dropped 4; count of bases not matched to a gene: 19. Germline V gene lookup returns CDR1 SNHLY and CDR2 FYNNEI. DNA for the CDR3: TGTGCCAGCAGAAACCAGGGGAGGGACAGGCATAAGGGCTATGGCTACACCTTC. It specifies CASRNQGRDRHKGYGYTF.

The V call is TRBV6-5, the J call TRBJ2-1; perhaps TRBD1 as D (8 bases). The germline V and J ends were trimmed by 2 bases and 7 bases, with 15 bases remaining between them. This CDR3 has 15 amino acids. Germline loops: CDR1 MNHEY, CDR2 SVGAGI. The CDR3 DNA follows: TGTGCCAGCAGTTACCTTGGACAGGGAGGGAATGAGCAGTTCTTC. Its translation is CASSYLGQGGNEQFF.

In DNA form, the CDR3 reads TGTGCCAGCAGTTTAGGCGGAGGAGTCAATCAGCCCCAGCATTTT. Translated: CASSLGGGVNQPQHF. V gene TRBV27 combines with J gene TRBJ1-5; no reliable D call. CDR1 and CDR2 from the germline V gene are MNHEY and SMNVEV (reference sequence). The CDR3 covers 15 residues. Deletions cut 2 bases from V and 3 bases from J, with 11 bases between.

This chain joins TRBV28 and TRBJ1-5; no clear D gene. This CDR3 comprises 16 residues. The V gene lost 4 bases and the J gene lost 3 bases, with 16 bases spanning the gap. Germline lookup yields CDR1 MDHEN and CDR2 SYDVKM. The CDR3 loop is CASSSSRRLINQPQHF. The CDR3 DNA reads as TGTGCCAGCAGTTCCTCGCGGAGACTGATCAATCAGCCCCAGCATTTT. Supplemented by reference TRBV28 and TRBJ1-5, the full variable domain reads DVKVTQSSRYLVKRTGEKVFLECVQDMDHENMFWYRQDPGLGLRLIYFSYDVKMKEKGDIPEGYSVSREKKERFSLILESASTNQTSMYLCASSSSRRLINQPQHFGDGTRLSIL.

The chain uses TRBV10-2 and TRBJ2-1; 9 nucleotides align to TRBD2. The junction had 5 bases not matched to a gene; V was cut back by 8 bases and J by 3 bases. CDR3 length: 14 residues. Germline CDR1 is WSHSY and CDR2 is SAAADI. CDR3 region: CASWLAGNYNEQFF. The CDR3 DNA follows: TGCGCCAGCTGGCTAGCGGGAAACTACAATGAGCAGTTCTTC.

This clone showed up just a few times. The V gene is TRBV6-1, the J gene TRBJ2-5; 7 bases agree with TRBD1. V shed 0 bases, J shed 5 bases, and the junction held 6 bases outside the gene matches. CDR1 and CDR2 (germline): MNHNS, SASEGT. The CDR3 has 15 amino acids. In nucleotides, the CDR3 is TGTGCCAGCAGTGAAGCGACAGGGTCCCTGGAGACCCAGTACTTC. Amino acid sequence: CASSEATGSLETQYF.

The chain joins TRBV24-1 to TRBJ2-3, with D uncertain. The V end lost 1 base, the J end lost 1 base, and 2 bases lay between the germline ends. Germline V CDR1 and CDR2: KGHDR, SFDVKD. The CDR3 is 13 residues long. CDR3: CATSDFGTDTQYF. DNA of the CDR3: TGTGCCACCAGTGATTTCGGCACAGATACGCAGTATTTT.

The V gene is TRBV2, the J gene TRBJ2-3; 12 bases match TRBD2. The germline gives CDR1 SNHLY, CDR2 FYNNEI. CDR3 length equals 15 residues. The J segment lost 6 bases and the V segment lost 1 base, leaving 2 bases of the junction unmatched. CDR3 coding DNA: TGTGCCAGCAGTGAAGGGCTAGCGGGAGGGGATACGCAGTATTTT. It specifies CASSEGLAGGDTQYF.

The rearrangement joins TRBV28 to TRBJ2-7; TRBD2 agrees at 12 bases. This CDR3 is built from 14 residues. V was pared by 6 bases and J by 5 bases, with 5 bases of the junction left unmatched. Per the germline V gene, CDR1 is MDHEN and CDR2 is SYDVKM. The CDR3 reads CASRTSGRGDEQYV. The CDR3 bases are TGTGCCAGCAGGACTAGCGGGAGAGGGGACGAGCAGTACGTC.

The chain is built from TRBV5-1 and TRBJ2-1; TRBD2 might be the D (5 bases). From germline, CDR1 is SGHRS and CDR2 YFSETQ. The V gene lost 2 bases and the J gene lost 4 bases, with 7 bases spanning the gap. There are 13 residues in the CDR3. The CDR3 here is CASSLQRYNEQFF. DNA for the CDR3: TGCGCCAGCAGCTTACAGCGGTACAATGAGCAGTTCTTC. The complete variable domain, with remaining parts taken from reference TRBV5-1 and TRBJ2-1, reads KAGVTQTPRYLIKTRGQQVTLSCSPISGHRSVSWYQQTPGQGLQFLFEYFSETQRNKGNFPGRFSGRQFSNSRSEMNVSTLELGDSALYLCASSLQRYNEQFFGPGTRLTVL.

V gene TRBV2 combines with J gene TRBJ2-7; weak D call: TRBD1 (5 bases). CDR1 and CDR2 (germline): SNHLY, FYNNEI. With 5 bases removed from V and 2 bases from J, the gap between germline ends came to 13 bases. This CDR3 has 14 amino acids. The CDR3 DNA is TGTGCCAGCAGTTTAGCTTTGGGGCCCTACGAGCAGTACGTC. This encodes CASSLALGPYEQYV.

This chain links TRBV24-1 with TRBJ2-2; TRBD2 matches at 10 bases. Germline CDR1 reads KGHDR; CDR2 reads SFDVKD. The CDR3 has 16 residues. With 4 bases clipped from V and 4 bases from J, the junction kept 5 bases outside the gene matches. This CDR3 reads CATSDPGLAATGELFF. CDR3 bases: TGTGCCACCAGTGACCCCGGACTAGCGGCCACCGGGGAGCTGTTTTTT.

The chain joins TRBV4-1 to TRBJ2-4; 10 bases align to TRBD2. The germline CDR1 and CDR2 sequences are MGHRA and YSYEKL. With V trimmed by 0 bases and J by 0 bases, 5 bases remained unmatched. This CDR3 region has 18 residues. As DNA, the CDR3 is TGCGCCAGCAGCCAAGAAGGACTAGCGGCCCTAGCCAAAAACATTCAGTACTTC. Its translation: CASSQEGLAALAKNIQYF.

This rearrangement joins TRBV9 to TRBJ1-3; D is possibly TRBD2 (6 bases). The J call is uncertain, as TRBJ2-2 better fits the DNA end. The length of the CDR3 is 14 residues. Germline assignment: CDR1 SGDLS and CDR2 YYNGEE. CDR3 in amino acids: CASSRGTVTGELFF. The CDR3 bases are TGTGCCAGTAGTAGAGGGACTGTGACCGGGGAGCTGTTTTTT.

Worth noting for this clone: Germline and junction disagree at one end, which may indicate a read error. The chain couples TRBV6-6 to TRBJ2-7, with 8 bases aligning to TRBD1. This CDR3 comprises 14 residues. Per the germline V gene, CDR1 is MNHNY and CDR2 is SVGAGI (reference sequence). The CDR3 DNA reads TGTGCCAGCAGTTTCGACCTCGGACAGGGACCCGGTGTCTTC. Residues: CASSFDLGQGPGVF.

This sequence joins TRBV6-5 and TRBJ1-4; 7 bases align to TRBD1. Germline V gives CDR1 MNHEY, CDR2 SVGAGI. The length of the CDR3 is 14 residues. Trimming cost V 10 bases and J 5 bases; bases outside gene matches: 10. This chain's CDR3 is CATDFRDRNEKLFF. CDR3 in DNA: TGTGCCACCGATTTCCGGGACAGAAATGAAAAACTGTTTTTT.

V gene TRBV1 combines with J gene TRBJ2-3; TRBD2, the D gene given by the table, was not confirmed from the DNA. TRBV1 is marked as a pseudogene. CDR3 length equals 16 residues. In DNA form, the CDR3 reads TGCACCAGCAGCCAAGGAGCGGGGGGGAACACAGATACGCAGTATTTT. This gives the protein CTSSQGAGGNTDTQYF.

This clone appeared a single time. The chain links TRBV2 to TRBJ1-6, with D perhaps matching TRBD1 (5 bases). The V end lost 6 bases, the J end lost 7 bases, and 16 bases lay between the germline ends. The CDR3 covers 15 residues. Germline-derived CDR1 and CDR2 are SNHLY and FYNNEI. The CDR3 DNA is TGTGCCAGCAGAGCCCTCCGGGGGGACAATTCACCCCTCCACTTT. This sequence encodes CASRALRGDNSPLHF.

The CDR3 sequence is CASSFLDNSYEQYF. CDR3 nucleotide sequence: TGTGCCAGCAGTTTTCTGGACAACTCCTACGAGCAGTACTTC. The chain couples TRBV27 to TRBJ2-7, with D possibly being TRBD1 (5 bases). V lost 3 bases, J lost 0 bases, and 9 bases lay in between. This CDR3 has 14 residues. Germline V lookup: CDR1 MNHEY, CDR2 SMNVEV (reference sequence).

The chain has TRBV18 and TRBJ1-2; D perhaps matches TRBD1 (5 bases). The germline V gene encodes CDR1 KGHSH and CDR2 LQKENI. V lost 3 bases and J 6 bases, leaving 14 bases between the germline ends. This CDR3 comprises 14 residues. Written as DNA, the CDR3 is TGTGCCAGCTCACCCAACGGGACTCCGGATGGCTACACCTTC. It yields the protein CASSPNGTPDGYTF.

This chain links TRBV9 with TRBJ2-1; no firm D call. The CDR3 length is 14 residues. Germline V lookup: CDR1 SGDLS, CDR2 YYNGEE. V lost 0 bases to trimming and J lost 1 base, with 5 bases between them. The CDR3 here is CASSVASSYNEQFF. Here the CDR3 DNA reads TGTGCCAGCAGCGTAGCCAGTTCCTACAATGAGCAGTTCTTC.

The CDR3: CASSDRANREPQETQYF. CDR3 coding DNA: TGTGCCAGCTCGGACAGAGCCAACAGGGAACCCCAAGAGACCCAGTACTTC. The rearrangement uses TRBV18 and TRBJ2-5, with a tentative D call TRBD1 (6 bases). Trimming removed 6 bases from V and 1 base from J, with 21 bases in between. The germline gives CDR1 KGHSH, CDR2 LQKENI. The CDR3 has 17 amino acids.

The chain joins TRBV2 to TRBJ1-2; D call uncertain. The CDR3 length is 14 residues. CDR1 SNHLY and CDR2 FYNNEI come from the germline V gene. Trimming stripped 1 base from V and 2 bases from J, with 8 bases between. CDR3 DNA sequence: TGTGCCAGCAGTGAAGACAGACTAAACTATGGCTACACCTTC. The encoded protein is CASSEDRLNYGYTF.

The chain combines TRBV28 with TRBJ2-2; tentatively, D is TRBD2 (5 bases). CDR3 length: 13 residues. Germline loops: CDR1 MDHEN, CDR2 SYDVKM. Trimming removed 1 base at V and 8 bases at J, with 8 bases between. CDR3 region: CASSLSGWGELFF. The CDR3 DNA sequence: TGTGCCAGCAGTTTATCGGGGTGGGGGGAGCTGTTTTTT.

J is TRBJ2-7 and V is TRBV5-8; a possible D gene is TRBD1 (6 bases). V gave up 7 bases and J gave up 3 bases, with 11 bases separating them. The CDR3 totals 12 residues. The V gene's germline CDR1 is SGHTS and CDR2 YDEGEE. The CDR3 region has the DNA TGTGCCAGCGGACAGCCTAACTACGAGCAGTACTTC. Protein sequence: CASGQPNYEQYF.

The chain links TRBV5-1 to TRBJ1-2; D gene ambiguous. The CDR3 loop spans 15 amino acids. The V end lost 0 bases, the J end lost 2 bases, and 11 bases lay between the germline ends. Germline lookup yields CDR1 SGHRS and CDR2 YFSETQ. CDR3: CASSLGGRTNYGYTF. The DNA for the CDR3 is TGCGCCAGCAGCTTGGGAGGCAGAACCAACTATGGCTACACCTTC.

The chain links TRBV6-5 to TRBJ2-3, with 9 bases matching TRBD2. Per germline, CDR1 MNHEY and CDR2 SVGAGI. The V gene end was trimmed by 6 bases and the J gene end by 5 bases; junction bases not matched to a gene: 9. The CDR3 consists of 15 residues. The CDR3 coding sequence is TGTGCCAGCAGGCCGGGGGCTAGCGGGAAAGATACGCAGTATTTT. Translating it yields CASRPGASGKDTQYF.